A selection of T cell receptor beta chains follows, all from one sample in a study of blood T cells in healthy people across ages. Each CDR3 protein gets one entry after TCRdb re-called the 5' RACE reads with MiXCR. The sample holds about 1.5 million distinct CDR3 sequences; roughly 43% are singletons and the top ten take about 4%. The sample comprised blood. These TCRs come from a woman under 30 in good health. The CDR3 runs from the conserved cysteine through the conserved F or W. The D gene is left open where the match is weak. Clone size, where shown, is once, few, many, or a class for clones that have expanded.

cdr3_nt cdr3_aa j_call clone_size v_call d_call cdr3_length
TGTGCCAGCAGTGGGGGGCACCCACGGACCGGGGAGCTGTTTTTT CASSGGHPRTGELFF TRBJ2-2 - TRBV2 - 15
TGTGCCAGCAGTCTGGTCTCGTCGCGGGATACGCAGTATTTT CASSLVSSRDTQYF TRBJ2-3 once TRBV6-5 - 14
TGCGCCAGCAGCTCGGCCCACACAGGTAGCTCCTACAATGAGCAGTTCTTC CASSSAHTGSSYNEQFF TRBJ2-1 - TRBV5-1 - 17
TGTGCCAGCACCCGACAGGGATCGTCTAATGAAAAACTGTTTTTT CASTRQGSSNEKLFF TRBJ1-4 few TRBV12-3/TRBV12-4 TRBD1 15
TGTGCCAGCAGTTTAAGGATTATGCAGGCCAGGAGCACTGAAGCTTTCTTT CASSLRIMQARSTEAFF TRBJ1-1 - TRBV28 - 17
TGCGCCAGCAGCCCGGGACAGGGGTGTGAGCAGTTCTTC CASSPGQGCEQFF TRBJ2-1 - TRBV4-3 TRBD1 13
TGCGCCAGCAGCTGGGGTCAGTCGCATAATTCACCCCTCCACTTT CASSWGQSHNSPLHF TRBJ1-6 few TRBV5-1 - 15
TGTGCCAGCAGTTTCGGGGCGGGGGTCAGCTCCTACAATGAGCAGTTCTTC CASSFGAGVSSYNEQFF TRBJ2-1 - TRBV27 TRBD2 17
TGTGCCAGCAGGGGTTCAGGTAGGGGCCAAGAGACCCAGTACTTC CASRGSGRGQETQYF TRBJ2-5 few TRBV12-3/TRBV12-4 - 15
TGCGCCAGCAGCTGGGACTTTTACGGGGAGCTGTTTTTT CASSWDFYGELFF TRBJ2-2 once TRBV5-1 - 13
TGTGCCAGCAGTACAACGACTTATGACAATGAGCAGTTCTTC CASSTTTYDNEQFF TRBJ2-1 few TRBV27 - 14
TGCAGTGCCCCCCCAACCGGTCAGGAGTCGTACGAGCAGTACTTC CSAPPTGQESYEQYF TRBJ2-7 few TRBV20-1 - 15
TGTGCCAGCAGCGCGACAGGGGGCGCGGATCAGCCCCAGCATTTT CASSATGGADQPQHF TRBJ1-5 - TRBV12-3/TRBV12-4 TRBD1 15
TGTGCCAGCAGCTTAGGCCATGGAAATCAGCCCCAGCATTTT CASSLGHGNQPQHF TRBJ1-5 - TRBV7-2 - 14
TGTGCCACCAGCATCCCTTCTGGGGTAAATGAGCAGTTCTTC CATSIPSGVNEQFF TRBJ2-1 - TRBV15 - 14
TGTGCCAGCAGTTTGACCCCGAGGGGAGGGGATGCCTACAATGAGCAGTTCTTC CASSLTPRGGDAYNEQFF TRBJ2-1 - TRBV27 TRBD2 18
TGTGCCAGCAGTGAGACAGGGTCCTATGGCTACACCTTC CASSETGSYGYTF TRBJ1-2 many TRBV6-1 TRBD1 13
TGCAGCGTTGAAAAGGGCCCCAGCACTGAAGCTTTCTTT CSVEKGPSTEAFF TRBJ1-1 - TRBV29-1 - 13
TGTGCCAGCAGCTTTTGGGGGCAAGGGTATGGCTACACCTTC CASSFWGQGYGYTF TRBJ1-2 - TRBV5-5 - 14
TGCGGGTGTGGGGATTTCACAACTAATGAAAAACTGTTTTTT CGCGDFTTNEKLFF TRBJ1-4 - TRBV20-1 - 14
TGTGCCAGCAGCCAATTAAGCGGGGCCTCCTACGAGCAGTACTTC CASSQLSGASYEQYF TRBJ2-7 many TRBV6-5 TRBD2 15
TGTGCCAGCAGCTTGGTTGCGGGGATCGACATGAACACTGAAGCTTTCTTT CASSLVAGIDMNTEAFF TRBJ1-1 - TRBV7-2 - 17
TGTGCCAGCAGCGTAGCTCGGAAGTACACCGGGGAGCTGTTTTTT CASSVARKYTGELFF TRBJ2-2 - TRBV9 - 15
TGTGCCAGCAGTCCAGGGGCCCCACCCTACGAGCAGTACTTC CASSPGAPPYEQYF TRBJ2-7 - TRBV27 - 14
TGTGCCAGCATGCTTACGAACACCGGGGAGCTGTTTTTT CASMLTNTGELFF TRBJ2-2 - TRBV4-2 - 13
TGCAGTGCTAGAGAACGCGGGGCGACCTACAATGAGCAGTTCTTC CSARERGATYNEQFF TRBJ2-1 - TRBV20-1 - 15
TGTGCCAGCAGTTTAATGCGAGGGTCGGGTGGCTACACCTTC CASSLMRGSGGYTF TRBJ1-2 - TRBV12-3/TRBV12-4 - 14
TGCAGTGCTAGAGACAGGGTGGAGACCCAGTACTTC CSARDRVETQYF TRBJ2-5 few TRBV20-1 - 12
TGTGCCAGCAGCCATAGCGGAACACACGGAGATACGCAGTATTTT CASSHSGTHGDTQYF TRBJ2-3 few TRBV7-2 - 15
TGCGCCAGCAGCCAAGGCCCTTCCGGGACAGGGGGCAGTTGGGGACTGTTTTTT CASSQGPSGTGGSWGLFF TRBJ1-4 few TRBV4-1 TRBD1 18
TGTGCCAGCAAAAAGACAGGGGATTACGAGCAGTACTTC CASKKTGDYEQYF TRBJ2-7 few TRBV27 TRBD1 13
TGTGCCAGCAGTCTATATCGACTAGCGGGGGGCACTGAGCAGTACTTC CASSLYRLAGGTEQYF TRBJ2-7 - TRBV6-2/TRBV6-3 TRBD2 16
TGTGCCAGCAGCAGCGGGACAGTAATCCAAGAGACCCAGTACTTC CASSSGTVIQETQYF TRBJ2-5 few TRBV12-3/TRBV12-4 - 15
TGCGCCAGCAGTGAGTCCCGACGGAGCAATCAGCCCCAGCATTTT CASSESRRSNQPQHF TRBJ1-5 few TRBV10-2 - 15
TGTGCCAGCAGCGTAGATCCGACGGAAACCTACGAGCAGTACTTC CASSVDPTETYEQYF TRBJ2-7 - TRBV9 - 15
TGTGCCAGCGACCGATCTAGCGGGACCTACGAGCAGTACTTC CASDRSSGTYEQYF TRBJ2-7 few TRBV6-6 TRBD2 14
TGTGCCAGCAGCCAATCGCGAGTAGAGGGCTACACCTTC CASSQSRVEGYTF TRBJ1-2 many TRBV16 - 13
TGTGCCAGCAGCGTAGAGGGACAGGCCTACGAGCAGTACTTC CASSVEGQAYEQYF TRBJ2-7 - TRBV9 TRBD1 14
TGTGCCAGCAGCCGACCCGCAGATACGCAGTATTTT CASSRPADTQYF TRBJ2-3 - TRBV11-2 - 12
TGTGCCAGCAGTTACAATTTGCAGGGGCGATTGAACACTGAAGCTTTCTTT CASSYNLQGRLNTEAFF TRBJ1-1 - TRBV6-5 - 17
TGTGCCAGCAGCGCATGGACAGACTATGGCTACACCTTC CASSAWTDYGYTF TRBJ1-2 few TRBV7-9 - 13
TGTGCCAGCAGCGGAGGGAGGACTAGACTTACTGAGCAGTTCTTC CASSGGRTRLTEQFF TRBJ2-1 - TRBV7-2 TRBD2 15
TGTGCCAGCACTTTCGAGGGCATCAATAATGAAAAACTGTTTTTT CASTFEGINNEKLFF TRBJ1-4 - TRBV6-6 - 15
TGCGCCAGCAGCCGCACACAGGGCTACAATGAGCAGTACTTC CASSRTQGYNEQYF TRBJ2-5 few TRBV4-1 - 14
TGTGCCAGCAGCCAAAGACAGGGAATGGGAAACACCATATATTTT CASSQRQGMGNTIYF TRBJ1-3 - TRBV3-1 TRBD1 15
TGTGCCAGCAGCAAATACTTGGATGAGCGGTTCTTC CASSKYLDERFF TRBJ2-1 - TRBV21-1 - 12
TGCAGTGCTAGAACTCCGGGGCAGGAGACCCAGTACTTC CSARTPGQETQYF TRBJ2-5 few TRBV20-1 - 13
TGTGCCAGCAGCCCCCAGGGACAGGGGAGCGGTGGCTACACCTTC CASSPQGQGSGGYTF TRBJ1-2 few TRBV7-2 TRBD1 15
TGTGCCACCAGTGATTATGAGATAGCGGGATCAGCCTACAATGAGCAGTTCTTC CATSDYEIAGSAYNEQFF TRBJ2-1 - TRBV24-1 TRBD2 18
TGCGCCAGCAGCCAATTGGATCCCTTGGGTGAAAAACTGTTTTTT CASSQLDPLGEKLFF TRBJ1-4 few TRBV4-1 - 15
TGCGCCAGCAGCCAAGTGGAGTCGGGAAAGGGTTACAATGAGCAGTACTTC CASSQVESGKGYNEQYF TRBJ2-7 - TRBV4-3 - 17
TGCAGTACAAAAGGAAGAACTGAAGCTTTCTTT CSTKGRTEAFF TRBJ1-1 few TRBV20-1 - 11
TGCAGTGCCCCGGTCGAGCGGGACTCTGCCTACAACGAGCAGTTCTTC CSAPVERDSAYNEQFF TRBJ2-1 - TRBV20-1 TRBD2 16